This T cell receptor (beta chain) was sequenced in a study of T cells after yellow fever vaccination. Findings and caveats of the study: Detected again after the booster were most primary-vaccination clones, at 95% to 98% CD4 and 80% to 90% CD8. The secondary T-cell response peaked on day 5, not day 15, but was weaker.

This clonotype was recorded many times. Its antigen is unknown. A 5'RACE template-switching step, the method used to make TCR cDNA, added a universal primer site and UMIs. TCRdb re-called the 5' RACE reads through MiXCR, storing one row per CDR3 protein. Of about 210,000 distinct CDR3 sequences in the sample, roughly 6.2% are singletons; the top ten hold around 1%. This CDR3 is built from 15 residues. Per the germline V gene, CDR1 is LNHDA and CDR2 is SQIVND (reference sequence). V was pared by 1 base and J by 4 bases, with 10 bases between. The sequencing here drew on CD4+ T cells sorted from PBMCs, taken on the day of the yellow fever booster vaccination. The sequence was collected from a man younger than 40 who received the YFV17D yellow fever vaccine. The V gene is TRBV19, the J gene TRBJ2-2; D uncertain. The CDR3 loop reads CASSIGGRGTGELFF. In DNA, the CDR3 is TGTGCCAGTAGTATAGGCGGACGTGGCACCGGGGAGCTGTTTTTT.